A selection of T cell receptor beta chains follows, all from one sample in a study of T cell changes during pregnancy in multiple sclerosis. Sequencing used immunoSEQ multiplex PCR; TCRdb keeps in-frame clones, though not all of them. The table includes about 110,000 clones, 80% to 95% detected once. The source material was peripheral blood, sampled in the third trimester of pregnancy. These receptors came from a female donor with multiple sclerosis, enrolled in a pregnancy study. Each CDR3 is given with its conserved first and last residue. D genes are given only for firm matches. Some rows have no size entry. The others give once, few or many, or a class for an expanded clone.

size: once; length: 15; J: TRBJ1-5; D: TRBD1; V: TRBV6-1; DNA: TGTGCCAGCAGTGAGGGACAGCTGAGCAATCAGCCCCAGCATTTT; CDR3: CASSEGQLSNQPQHF
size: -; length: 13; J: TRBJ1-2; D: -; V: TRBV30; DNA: TGTGCCTGGAGTGTACCAGCTAACTATGGCTACACCTTC; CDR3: CAWSVPANYGYTF
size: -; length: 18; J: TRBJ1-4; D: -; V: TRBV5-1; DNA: TGCGCCAGCAGCCTAAGGGGACATCTGTCAGGGACTAATGAAAAACTGTTTTTT; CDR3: CASSLRGHLSGTNEKLFF
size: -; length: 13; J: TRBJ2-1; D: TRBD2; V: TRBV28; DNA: TGTGCCAGCAGCAGCGGGAGGGCCATCGTGCAGTTCTTC; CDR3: CASSSGRAIVQFF
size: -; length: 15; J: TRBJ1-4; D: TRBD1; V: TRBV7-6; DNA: TGTGCCAGCAGCTTAACCGGGACAGGGTATGAAAAACTGTTTTTT; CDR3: CASSLTGTGYEKLFF
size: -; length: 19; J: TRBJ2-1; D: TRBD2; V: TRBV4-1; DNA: TGCGCCAGCAGCCTTAGGGGGGAACTAGCGGCGAGCTCCTACAATGAGCAGTTCTTC; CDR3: CASSLRGELAASSYNEQFF
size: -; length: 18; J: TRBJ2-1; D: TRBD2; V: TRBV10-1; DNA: TGCGCCAGCAGTGGACCGACCGGGACTAGCGGGAGGAACGGTGAGCAGTTCTTC; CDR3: CASSGPTGTSGRNGEQFF
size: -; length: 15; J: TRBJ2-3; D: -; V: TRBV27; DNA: TGTGCCAGCAGTTTGGCAGGGGTGGGCACAGATACGCAGTATTTT; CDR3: CASSLAGVGTDTQYF
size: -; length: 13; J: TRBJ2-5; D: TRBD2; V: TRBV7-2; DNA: TGTGCCAGCAGCGTACTAGCGTGGGAGACCCAGTACTTC; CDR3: CASSVLAWETQYF
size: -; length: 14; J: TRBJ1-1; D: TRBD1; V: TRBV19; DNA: TGTGCCAGTAGTTCGGGACAGGGGAGGACTGAAGCTTTCTTT; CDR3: CASSSGQGRTEAFF